This paragraph reports one TCR beta chain. The target of this receptor is not known. The input lacks base qualities; no much larger clone sits a single base away. Explained via the paper, the time point label denotes: roughly 12 months on ibrutinib. For TCR beta library preparation, roughly 2 micrograms of genomic DNA was extracted from cryopreserved PBMCs. High-throughput TCR beta sequencing was performed on longitudinal blood samples from CLL patients receiving ibrutinib monotherapy. The patients took part in an open-label, single-center phase 2 trial of ibrutinib monotherapy. Each clonotype received, on average, 10x coverage in deep resolution sequencing performed on a MiSeq, where the target depth lay between 1 in 1 million and 1 in 200,000 T cells. The immunoSEQ hsTCRB Kit was used to generate TCR beta libraries. The paper's data handling went like this. Data were analyzed with ImmunoSEQ Data Assistant and ImmunoSEQ Analyzer, with V, D and J genes assigned per IMGT definitions. Clonality was computed as one minus normalized Shannon entropy of productive rearrangement frequencies, ranging from 0 to 1. Only overrepresented clonotypes making up at least 0.05% of the repertoire of each patient were included in the public clonotype analysis. Some twelve age-matched healthy donor repertoires from immuneACCESS were used as controls for clonality. The table was pulled from immuneACCESS by TCRdb, which kept in-frame rearrangements only. Such tables lose some clones; where checked, under half of the loss comes from unresolved V genes, and the rest has no known cause. V and J calls and clone size are given by that table; D and trimming were obtained from the DNA. The sample contains approximately 150,000 clones, approximately 75% of them found a single time. The top ten constitute approximately 27% of the sample.

The sample comes from a study of cytotoxic CD8 clonotypes in ibrutinib-treated CLL (dated by TCRdb to 2020 to 2023). Study-wide context: The cohort was composed of approximately 11 relapsed/refractory and about 15 treatment-naive patients; IGHV unmutated status was identified in 17 patients. Every sample from remission and from progressive disease was obtained while the patients were still on ibrutinib. Cryopreserved peripheral blood mononuclear cells were obtained before treatment, at response, and at either sustained remission or disease progression. Responses were partial in about 25 patients and complete in 2; after median around 72 months follow-up, around 15 stayed in remission and about twelve progressed. An average of roughly 270,000 productive templates and about 100,000 productive rearrangements was obtained per sample. Of the 86 participants in the trial, roughly 26 had longitudinal samples available. Response samples were taken after a median of approximately 13 months on treatment, ranging from roughly 6 to 36 months.

What the study reported, not specific to this receptor: Public clonotypes were rare and either shrank or stayed stable during treatment, and the rise in clonality at ibrutinib response reflected expansion of private clonotypes. Baseline clonality exceeded that of age-matched healthy donors and correlated strongly with circulating CD8+ T-cell counts. Clonality increased at ibrutinib response, stayed stable in sustained remission, and fell back toward baseline at progression. Lymph node repertoires were not examined, and the timing of sampling was not matched between patients in sustained remission and those whose disease progressed.

This specimen was PBMCs, taken after 12 months of ibrutinib treatment. This receptor was taken from a human donor with chronic lymphocytic leukemia.

DNA sequence: TGCGCCAGCAGTCAATCCGAAATCCGAGTGGATCAGCCCCAGCATTTT. The encoded protein is CASSQSEIRVDQPQHF. This receptor chain uses TRBV23-1 and TRBJ1-5, with the D gene not clear enough to name. TRBV23-1 is placed among ORFs of uncertain function. V and J lose 0 bases and 5 bases, and a span of 14 bases separates them. Spanning cysteine to phenylalanine, the CDR3 consists of 16 amino acids. Only the CDR3 part of the read is kept: 48 bases, read in frame from the first base.